This T cell receptor beta chain was captured by sequencing in a study of response to subunit inactivated influenza vaccine. The germline CDR1 and CDR2 sequences are MNHEY and SVGEGT. Trimming removed 8 bases at V and 2 bases at J, with 12 bases between. The CDR3 spans 14 residues. TCRdb re-called the RT-PCR reads through MiXCR, storing one row per CDR3 protein. The sample includes about 500,000 distinct CDR3 sequences, approximately 15% of them seen just once. Source: CD4+ T cells sorted from PBMCs, taken less than 30 months after vaccination. The genes are TRBV6-2 or TRBV6-3 and TRBJ2-2; D tentatively fits TRBD1 or TRBD2 (5 bases each). The receptor comes from a man aged 50 to 69 who received an inactivated influenza vaccine. The CDR3 nucleotides read TGTGCCAGCGGCCGGGACGGTAACACCGGGGAGCTGTTTTTT. It translates to CASGRDGNTGELFF.